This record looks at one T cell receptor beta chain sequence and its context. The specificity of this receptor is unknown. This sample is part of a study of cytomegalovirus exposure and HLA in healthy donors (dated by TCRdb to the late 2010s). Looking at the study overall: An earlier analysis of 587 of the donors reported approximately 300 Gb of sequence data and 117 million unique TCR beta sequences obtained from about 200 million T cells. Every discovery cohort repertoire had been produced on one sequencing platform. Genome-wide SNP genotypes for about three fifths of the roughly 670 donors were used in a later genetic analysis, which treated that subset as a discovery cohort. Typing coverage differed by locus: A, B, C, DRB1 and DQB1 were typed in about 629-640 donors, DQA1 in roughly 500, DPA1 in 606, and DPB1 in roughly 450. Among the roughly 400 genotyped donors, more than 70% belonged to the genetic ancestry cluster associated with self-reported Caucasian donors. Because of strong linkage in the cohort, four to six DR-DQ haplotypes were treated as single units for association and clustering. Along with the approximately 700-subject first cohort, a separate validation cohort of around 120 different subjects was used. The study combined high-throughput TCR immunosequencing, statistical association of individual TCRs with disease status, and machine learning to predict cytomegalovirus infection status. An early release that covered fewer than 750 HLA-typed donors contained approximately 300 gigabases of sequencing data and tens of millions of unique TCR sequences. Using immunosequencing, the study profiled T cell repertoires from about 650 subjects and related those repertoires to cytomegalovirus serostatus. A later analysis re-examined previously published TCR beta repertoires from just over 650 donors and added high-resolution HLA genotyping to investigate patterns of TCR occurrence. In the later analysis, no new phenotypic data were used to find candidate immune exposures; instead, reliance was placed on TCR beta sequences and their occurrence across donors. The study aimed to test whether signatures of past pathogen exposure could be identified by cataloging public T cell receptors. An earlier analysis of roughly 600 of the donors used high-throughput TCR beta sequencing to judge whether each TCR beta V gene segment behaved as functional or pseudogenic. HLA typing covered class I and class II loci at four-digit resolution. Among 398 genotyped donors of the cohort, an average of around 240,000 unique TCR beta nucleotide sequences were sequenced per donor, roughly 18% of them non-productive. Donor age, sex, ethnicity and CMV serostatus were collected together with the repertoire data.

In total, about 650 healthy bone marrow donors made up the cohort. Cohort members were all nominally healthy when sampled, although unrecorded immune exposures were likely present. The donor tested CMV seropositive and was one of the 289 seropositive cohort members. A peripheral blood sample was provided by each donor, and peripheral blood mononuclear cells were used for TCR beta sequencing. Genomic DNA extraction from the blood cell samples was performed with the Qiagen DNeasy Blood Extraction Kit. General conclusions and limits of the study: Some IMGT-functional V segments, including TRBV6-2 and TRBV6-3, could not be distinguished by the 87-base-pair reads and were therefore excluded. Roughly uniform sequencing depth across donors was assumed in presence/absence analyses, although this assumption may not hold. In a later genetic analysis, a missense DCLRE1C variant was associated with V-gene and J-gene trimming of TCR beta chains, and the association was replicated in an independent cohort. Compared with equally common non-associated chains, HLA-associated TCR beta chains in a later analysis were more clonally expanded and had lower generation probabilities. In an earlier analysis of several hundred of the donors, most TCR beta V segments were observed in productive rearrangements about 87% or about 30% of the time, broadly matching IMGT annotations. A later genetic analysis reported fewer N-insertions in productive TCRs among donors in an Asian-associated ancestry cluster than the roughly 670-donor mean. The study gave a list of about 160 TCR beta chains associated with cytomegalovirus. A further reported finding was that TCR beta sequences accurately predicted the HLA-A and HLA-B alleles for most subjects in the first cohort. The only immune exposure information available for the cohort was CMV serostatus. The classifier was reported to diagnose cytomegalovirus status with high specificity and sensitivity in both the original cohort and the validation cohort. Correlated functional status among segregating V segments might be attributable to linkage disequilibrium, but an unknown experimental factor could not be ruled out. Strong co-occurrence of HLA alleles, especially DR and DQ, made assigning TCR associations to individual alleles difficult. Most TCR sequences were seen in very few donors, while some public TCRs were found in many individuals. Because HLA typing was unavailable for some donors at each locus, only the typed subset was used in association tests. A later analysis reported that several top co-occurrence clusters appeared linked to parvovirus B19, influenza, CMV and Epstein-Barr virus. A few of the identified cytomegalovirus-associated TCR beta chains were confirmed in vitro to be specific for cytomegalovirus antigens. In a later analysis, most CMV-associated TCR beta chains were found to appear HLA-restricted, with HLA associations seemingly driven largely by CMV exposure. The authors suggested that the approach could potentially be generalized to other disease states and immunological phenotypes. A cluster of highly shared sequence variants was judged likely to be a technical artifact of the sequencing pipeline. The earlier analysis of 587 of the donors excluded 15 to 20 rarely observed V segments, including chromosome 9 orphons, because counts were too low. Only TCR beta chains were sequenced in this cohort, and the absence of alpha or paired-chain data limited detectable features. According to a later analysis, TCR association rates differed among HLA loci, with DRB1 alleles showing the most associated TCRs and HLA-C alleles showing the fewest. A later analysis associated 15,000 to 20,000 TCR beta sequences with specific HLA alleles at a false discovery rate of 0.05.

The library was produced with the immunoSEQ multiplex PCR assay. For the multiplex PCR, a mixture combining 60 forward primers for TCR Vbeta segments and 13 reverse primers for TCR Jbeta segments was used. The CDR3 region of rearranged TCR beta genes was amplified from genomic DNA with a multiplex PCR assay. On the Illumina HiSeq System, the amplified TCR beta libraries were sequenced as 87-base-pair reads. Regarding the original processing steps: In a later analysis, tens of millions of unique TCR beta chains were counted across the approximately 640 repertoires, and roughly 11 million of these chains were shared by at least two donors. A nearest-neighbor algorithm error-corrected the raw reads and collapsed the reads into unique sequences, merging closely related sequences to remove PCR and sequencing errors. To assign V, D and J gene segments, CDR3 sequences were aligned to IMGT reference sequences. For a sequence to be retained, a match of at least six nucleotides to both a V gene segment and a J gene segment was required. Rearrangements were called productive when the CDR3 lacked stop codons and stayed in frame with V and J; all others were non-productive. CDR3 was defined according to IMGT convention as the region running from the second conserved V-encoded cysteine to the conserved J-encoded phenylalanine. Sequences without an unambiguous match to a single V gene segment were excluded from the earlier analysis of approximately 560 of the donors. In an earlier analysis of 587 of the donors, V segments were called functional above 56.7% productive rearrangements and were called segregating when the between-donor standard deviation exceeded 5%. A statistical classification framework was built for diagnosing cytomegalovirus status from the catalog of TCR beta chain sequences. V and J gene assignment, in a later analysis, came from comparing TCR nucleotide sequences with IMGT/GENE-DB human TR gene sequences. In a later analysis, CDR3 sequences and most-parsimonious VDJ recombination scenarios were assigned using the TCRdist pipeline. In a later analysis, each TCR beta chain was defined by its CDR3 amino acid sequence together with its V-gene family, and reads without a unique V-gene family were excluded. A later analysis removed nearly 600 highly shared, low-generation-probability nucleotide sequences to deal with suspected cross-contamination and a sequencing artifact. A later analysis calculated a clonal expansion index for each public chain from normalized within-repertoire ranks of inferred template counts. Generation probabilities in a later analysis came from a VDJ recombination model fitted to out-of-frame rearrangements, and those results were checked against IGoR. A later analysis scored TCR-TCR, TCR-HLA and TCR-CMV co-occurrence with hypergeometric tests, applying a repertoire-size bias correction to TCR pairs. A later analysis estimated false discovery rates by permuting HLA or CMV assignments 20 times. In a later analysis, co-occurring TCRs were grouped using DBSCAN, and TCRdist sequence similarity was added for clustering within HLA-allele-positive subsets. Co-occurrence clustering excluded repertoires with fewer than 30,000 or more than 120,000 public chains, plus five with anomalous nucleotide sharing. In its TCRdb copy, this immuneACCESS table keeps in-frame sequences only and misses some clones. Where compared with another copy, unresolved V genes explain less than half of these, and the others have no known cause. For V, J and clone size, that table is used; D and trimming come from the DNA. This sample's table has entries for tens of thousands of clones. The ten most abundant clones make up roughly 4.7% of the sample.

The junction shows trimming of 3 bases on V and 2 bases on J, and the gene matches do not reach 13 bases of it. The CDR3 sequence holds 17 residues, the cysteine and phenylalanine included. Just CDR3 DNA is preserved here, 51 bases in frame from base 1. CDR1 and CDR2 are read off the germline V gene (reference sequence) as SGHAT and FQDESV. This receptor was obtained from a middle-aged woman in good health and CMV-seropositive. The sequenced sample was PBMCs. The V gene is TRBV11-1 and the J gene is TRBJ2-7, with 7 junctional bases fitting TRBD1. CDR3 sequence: CASSLGPRDSPPYEQYF. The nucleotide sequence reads TGTGCCAGCAGCTTGGGACCGAGGGACAGTCCACCCTACGAGCAGTACTTC.